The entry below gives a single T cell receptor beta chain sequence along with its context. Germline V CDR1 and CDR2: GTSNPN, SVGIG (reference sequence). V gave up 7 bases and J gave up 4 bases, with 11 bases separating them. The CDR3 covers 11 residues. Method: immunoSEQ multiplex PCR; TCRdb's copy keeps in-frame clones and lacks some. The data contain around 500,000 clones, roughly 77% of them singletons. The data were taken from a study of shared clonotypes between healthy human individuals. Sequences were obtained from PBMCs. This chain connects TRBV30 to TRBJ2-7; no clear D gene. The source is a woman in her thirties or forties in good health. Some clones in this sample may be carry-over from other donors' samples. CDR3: CASKSTYEQYF. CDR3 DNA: TGTGCCTCCAAGTCTACATACGAGCAGTACTTC.